The present T cell receptor (beta chain) was sequenced within a study of blood T cell repertoires in COVID-19. Study summary: In each case, the material was cDNA or gDNA derived from T cells, B-cell-depleted T cells, or PBMCs.

Some clones are missing from TCRdb's copy, which holds only in-frame ones; the method was immunoSEQ multiplex PCR. The sample yields 300,000 to 450,000 clones, approximately 90% seen once. There are 16 residues in the CDR3. Germline lookup yields CDR1 SGDLS and CDR2 YYNGEE. Trimming shortened V by 0 bases and J by 3 bases, and 13 bases separated the two germline ends. What the recovered Cohort 3 donors had was two negative PCRs, clearance, or symptom resolution. The gene calls are TRBV9 and TRBJ1-3; D unresolved. The clonotype was recovered from a woman aged 18-30 years who had recovered from COVID-19. The sequencing input was PBMCs or T cells enriched from blood (not recorded which). CDR3 DNA sequence: TGTGCCAGCAGCGTAGATCAATTCGGGTATGGAAACACCATATATTTT. This codes for CASSVDQFGYGNTIYF.